The 16 T cell receptor beta chains given below trace back to one sample, sequenced in a study of T cell repertoires in cytomegalovirus infection. No antigen has been assigned to these receptors. TCRdb independently ran MiXCR on the reads; one entry per CDR3 protein. The sample holds about 920,000 distinct CDR3 sequences, 25% to 40% seen once. The source was cultured CD8+ T cells from PBMCs, collected from culture after CMV antigen stimulation. These receptors were taken from a human donor in good health (CMV status not recorded). Some clones in this sample may be carry-over from other donors' samples.

The gene calls are TRBV7-9 and TRBJ2-3; D might be TRBD1 or TRBD2, each matching 5 bases. This CDR3 has 16 residues. Germline-derived CDR1 and CDR2 are SEHNR and FQNEAQ (reference sequence). Trimming stripped 5 bases from V and 6 bases from J, with 21 bases between. CDR3 nucleotide sequence: TGTGCCAGCAGCCCGGACACGGGATGGGTAAGGGATACGCAGTATTTT. Its protein is CASSPDTGWVRDTQYF.

This clonotype turned up a few times. The chain combines TRBV12-3 or TRBV12-4 with TRBJ1-6; no reliable D call. The CDR3 is 14 residues long. Trimming took 5 bases from V and 10 from J, leaving 15 bases between them. CDR3 region: CASSPFPLGSPLHF. CDR3 bases: TGTGCCAGCAGTCCGTTCCCGCTTGGGTCACCCCTCCACTTT.

This clonotype has ten or more counts. This sequence joins TRBV27 and TRBJ1-5, with 11 bases fitting TRBD1. The CDR3 loop spans 16 amino acids. The V gene's germline CDR1 is MNHEY and CDR2 SMNVEV (reference sequence). Unmatched junction bases numbered 5, after V lost 5 bases and J lost 2 bases. The chain's CDR3 is CASSHGTGGGNQPQHF. For the CDR3, the DNA is TGTGCCAGCAGTCACGGGACAGGGGGTGGCAATCAGCCCCAGCATTTT.

The chain carries TRBV10-3 and TRBJ2-2; D uncertain. The CDR3 is 13 residues long. The V end was cut by 3 bases, the J end by 8 bases, with 10 bases between. Germline V lookup: CDR1 ENHRY, CDR2 SYGVKD. The CDR3 loop is CAISEGGVGELFF. The DNA of the CDR3 is TGTGCCATCAGTGAAGGTGGTGTTGGGGAGCTGTTTTTT.

This clonotype was counted at least ten times. The rearrangement uses TRBV5-1 and TRBJ2-2; D tentatively fits TRBD1 or TRBD2 (5 bases each). CDR1 SGHRS and CDR2 YFSETQ come from the germline V gene. V lost 4 bases, J lost 4 bases, and 17 bases lay in between. This CDR3 spans 16 amino acids. CDR3 sequence (DNA): TGCGCCAGCAGCATCGGGCTTCAGGGAGTCACCGGGGAGCTGTTTTTT. Protein product: CASSIGLQGVTGELFF.

This clonotype came up a few times. This chain uses TRBV5-1 with TRBJ1-4; the D gene is possibly TRBD1 (5 bases). The CDR3 totals 20 residues. Trimming cost V 4 bases and J 0 bases, with 25 bases left between them. From germline, CDR1 is SGHRS and CDR2 YFSETQ. Here the CDR3 reads CASSPARDPLRAATNEKLFF. The CDR3 nucleotides are TGCGCCAGCAGCCCAGCTCGGGACCCTCTAAGAGCGGCAACTAATGAAAAACTGTTTTTT.

This clonotype was counted only a few times. The rearrangement uses TRBV4-3 and TRBJ2-3; D is unclear. V was shortened by 0 bases and J by 0 bases, with 10 bases between the two germline ends. Germline CDR1 LGHNA, CDR2 YSLEER. The CDR3 is made up of 16 amino acids. CDR3 region: CASSQDHGPSTDTQYF. The CDR3 DNA reads as TGCGCCAGCAGCCAAGATCACGGTCCTAGCACAGATACGCAGTATTTT.

This clonotype has only a few counts. This chain links TRBV7-9 with TRBJ2-6; either TRBD1 or TRBD2 may fit D (5 bases each). This CDR3 has 13 amino acids. The V end lost 6 bases, the J end lost 12 bases, and 15 bases lay between the germline ends. Germline lookup yields CDR1 SEHNR and CDR2 FQNEAQ (reference sequence). CDR3 sequence reads: CASRVGWDGVLTF. The CDR3 DNA follows: TGTGCCAGCAGGGTCGGGTGGGACGGCGTCCTGACTTTC. The full variable domain, in which reference TRBV7-9 and TRBJ2-6 provide the parts outside the CDR3, is DTGVSQNPRHKITKRGQNVTFRCDPISEHNRLYWYRQTLGQGPEFLTYFQNEAQLEKSRLLSDRFSAERPKGSFSTLEIQRTEQGDSAMYLCASRVGWDGVLTFGAGSRLTVL.

The chain combines TRBV25-1 with TRBJ2-1; 8 nucleotides match TRBD2. CDR3 length: 13 amino acids. Germline loops: CDR1 MGHDK, CDR2 SYGVNS. V gave up 3 bases and J gave up 11 bases; unmatched junction bases: 6. CDR3 amino acids: CASSDGGGIQQFF. In nucleotides, the CDR3 is TGTGCCAGCAGTGACGGGGGGGGTATCCAGCAGTTCTTC.

This sequence joins TRBV10-3 and TRBJ2-1; possible D gene TRBD1, 5 bases. CDR1 and CDR2 from the germline V gene are ENHRY and SYGVKD. Trimming pared 7 bases from V and 7 bases from J, leaving 11 bases between. The CDR3 runs 12 residues. CDR3 bases: TGTGCCATCATGGCAGGGCGGAATGAGCAGTTCTTC. The encoded protein is CAIMAGRNEQFF.

A few counts support this clonotype. V gene TRBV6-1 combines with J gene TRBJ2-5, with D possibly TRBD2 on 5 matching bases. This CDR3 region has 14 residues. V was pared by 5 bases and J by 5 bases, with 15 bases between. CDR1 and CDR2 (germline): MNHNS, SASEGT. The CDR3 sequence: CASSLAGALETQYF. CDR3 in DNA: TGTGCCAGCAGTTTGGCGGGCGCGCTGGAGACCCAGTACTTC.

The table lists this clonotype with many counts. This rearrangement joins TRBV6-1 to TRBJ2-7, with TRBD2 matching over 13 bases. V lost 0 bases, J lost 2 bases, and 19 bases stayed unmatched. CDR3 length equals 22 residues. Germline V CDR1 and CDR2: MNHNS, SASEGT. DNA of the CDR3: TGTGCCAGCAGTGAAGCCTTTTCGAGGGGACTAGCGGGGACATATCTGGCCTACGAGCAGTACGTC. Protein product: CASSEAFSRGLAGTYLAYEQYV.

This clonotype was detected only a few times. The chain uses TRBV6-6 and TRBJ1-2; D remains ambiguous. CDR3 size: 12 residues. Trimming cost V 6 bases and J 8 bases, with 13 bases left between them. Germline loops: CDR1 MNHNY, CDR2 SVGAGI (reference sequence). The chain's CDR3 is CASSSTETGYTF. The DNA of the CDR3 is TGTGCCAGCAGCTCCACGGAAACCGGCTACACCTTC.

This clonotype was seen only a few times. This chain links TRBV7-6 with TRBJ1-1, with 8 nucleotides matching TRBD1. Per germline, CDR1 SGHVS and CDR2 FNYEAQ. The V gene end was trimmed by 1 base and the J gene end by 6 bases; junction bases not matched to a gene: 7. This CDR3 has 15 amino acids. The CDR3 protein is CASSLGAGGISEAFF. The DNA for the CDR3 is TGTGCCAGCAGCTTAGGGGCAGGGGGCATCTCTGAAGCTTTCTTT.

The chain couples TRBV7-6 to TRBJ1-2; 8 bases map to TRBD1. With V trimmed by 4 bases and J by 6 bases, 7 bases remained unmatched. The germline gives CDR1 SGHVS, CDR2 FNYEAQ. The CDR3 totals 14 residues. This CDR3 is CASSWGDRSHGYTF. The CDR3 nucleotides are TGTGCCAGCAGCTGGGGGGACAGGAGTCATGGCTACACCTTC.

The CDR3 reads CASSFGVLENQPQHF. The CDR3 DNA reads TGTGCCAGCAGCTTCGGGGTCCTTGAGAATCAGCCCCAGCATTTT. V gene TRBV11-2 combines with J gene TRBJ1-5; D is undetermined. The CDR3 is 15 residues long. CDR1 is SGHAT and CDR2 is FQNNGV in the germline V gene. Trimming took 3 bases from V and 4 from J, leaving 13 bases between them.